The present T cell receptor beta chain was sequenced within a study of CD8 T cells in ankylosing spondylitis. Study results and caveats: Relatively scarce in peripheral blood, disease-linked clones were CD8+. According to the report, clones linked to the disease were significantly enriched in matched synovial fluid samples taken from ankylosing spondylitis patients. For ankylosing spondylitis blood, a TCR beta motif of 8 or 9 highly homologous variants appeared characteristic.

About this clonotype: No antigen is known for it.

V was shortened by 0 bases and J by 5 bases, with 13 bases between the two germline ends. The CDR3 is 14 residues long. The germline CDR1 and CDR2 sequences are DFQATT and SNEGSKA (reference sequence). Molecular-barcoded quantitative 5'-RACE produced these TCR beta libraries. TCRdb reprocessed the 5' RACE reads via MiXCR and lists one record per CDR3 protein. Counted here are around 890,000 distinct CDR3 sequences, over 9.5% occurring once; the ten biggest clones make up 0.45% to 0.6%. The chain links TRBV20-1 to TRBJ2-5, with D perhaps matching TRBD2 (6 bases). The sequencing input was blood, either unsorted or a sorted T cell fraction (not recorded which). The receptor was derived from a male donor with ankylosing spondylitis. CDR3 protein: CSARDFGAGETQYF. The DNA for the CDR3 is TGCAGTGCTAGAGATTTTGGGGCGGGGGAGACCCAGTACTTC.